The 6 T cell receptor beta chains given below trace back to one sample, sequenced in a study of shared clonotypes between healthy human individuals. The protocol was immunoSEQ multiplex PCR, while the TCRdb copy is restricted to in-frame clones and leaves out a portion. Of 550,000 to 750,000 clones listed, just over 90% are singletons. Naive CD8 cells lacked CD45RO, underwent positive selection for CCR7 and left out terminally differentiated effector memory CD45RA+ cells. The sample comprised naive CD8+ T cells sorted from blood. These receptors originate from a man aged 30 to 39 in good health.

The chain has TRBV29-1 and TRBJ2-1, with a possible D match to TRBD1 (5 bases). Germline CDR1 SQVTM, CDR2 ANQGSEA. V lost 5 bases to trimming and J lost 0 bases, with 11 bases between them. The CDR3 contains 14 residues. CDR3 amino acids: CSVKDTSSYNEQFF. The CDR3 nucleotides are TGCAGCGTTAAGGACACGAGCTCCTACAATGAGCAGTTCTTC.

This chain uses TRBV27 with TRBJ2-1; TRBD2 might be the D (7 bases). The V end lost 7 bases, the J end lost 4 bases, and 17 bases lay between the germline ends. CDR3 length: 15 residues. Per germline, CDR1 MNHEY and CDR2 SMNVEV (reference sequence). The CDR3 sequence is CASTSGAGAYNEQFF. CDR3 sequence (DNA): TGTGCCAGCACCAGCGGGGCAGGGGCTTACAATGAGCAGTTCTTC.

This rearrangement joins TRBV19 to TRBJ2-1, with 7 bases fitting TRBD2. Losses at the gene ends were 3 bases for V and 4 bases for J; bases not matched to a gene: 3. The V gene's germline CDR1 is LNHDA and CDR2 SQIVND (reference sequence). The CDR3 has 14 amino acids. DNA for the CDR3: TGTGCCAGTAGTATCCCCGGGAGGTACAATGAGCAGTTCTTC. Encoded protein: CASSIPGRYNEQFF.

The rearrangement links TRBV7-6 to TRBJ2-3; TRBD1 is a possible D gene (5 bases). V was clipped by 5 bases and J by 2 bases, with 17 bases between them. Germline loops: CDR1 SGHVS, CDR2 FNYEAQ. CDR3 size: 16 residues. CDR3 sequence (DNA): TGTGCCAGCAGCCCCTACAGGCCCCGAGACACAGATACGCAGTATTTT. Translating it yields CASSPYRPRDTDTQYF.

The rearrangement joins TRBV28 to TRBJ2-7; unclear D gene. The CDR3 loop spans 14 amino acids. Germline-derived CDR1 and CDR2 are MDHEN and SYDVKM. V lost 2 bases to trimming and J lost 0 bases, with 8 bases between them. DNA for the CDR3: TGTGCCAGCAGTTTACTGGGCGCCTCCTACGAGCAGTACTTC. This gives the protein CASSLLGASYEQYF.

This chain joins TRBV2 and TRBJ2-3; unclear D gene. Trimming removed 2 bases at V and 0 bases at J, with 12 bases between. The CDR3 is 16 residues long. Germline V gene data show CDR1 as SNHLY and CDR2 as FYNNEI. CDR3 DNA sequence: TGTGCCAGCAGTGAATGGCTCGCGGAAAGCACAGATACGCAGTATTTT. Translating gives CASSEWLAESTDTQYF.